Described below is a single TCR beta chain sequence and its context. Its specificity is unknown. These data are taken from a study of T cell repertoires in cytomegalovirus infection. Whole-study context: The authors relied on CMV epitopes, both recently identified HLA-C-restricted and well-studied HLA-B-restricted. An indication of both CMV infection and matching HLA type came from public TCR beta signatures.

The study, taken as a whole, reports: CMV carriers with the relevant HLA were identified by cumulative public TCR beta family frequency. HLA-C-restricted CMV-specific TCR beta clonotypes prevailed in the ex vivo response.

TCRdb called the reads again in MiXCR, with one record for every CDR3 protein. The sample has 300,000 to 400,000 distinct CDR3 sequences, 20% to 25% seen once. The TCR sequence derives from a human donor in good health (CMV status not recorded). Some clones in this sample may be carry-over from other donors' samples. Sequenced material: cultured PBMCs, taken from culture after CMV antigen stimulation.

CDR3 region: CASSPMTSGNDEQFF. The CDR3 region has the DNA TGTGCCAGTAGCCCGATGACTAGCGGGAACGATGAGCAGTTCTTC. The gene calls are TRBV19 and TRBJ2-1; 11 nucleotides match TRBD2. Trimming took 6 bases from V and 8 from J; bases not matched to a gene: 9. In germline, CDR1 is LNHDA, CDR2 SQIVND (reference sequence). CDR3 length: 15 amino acids.